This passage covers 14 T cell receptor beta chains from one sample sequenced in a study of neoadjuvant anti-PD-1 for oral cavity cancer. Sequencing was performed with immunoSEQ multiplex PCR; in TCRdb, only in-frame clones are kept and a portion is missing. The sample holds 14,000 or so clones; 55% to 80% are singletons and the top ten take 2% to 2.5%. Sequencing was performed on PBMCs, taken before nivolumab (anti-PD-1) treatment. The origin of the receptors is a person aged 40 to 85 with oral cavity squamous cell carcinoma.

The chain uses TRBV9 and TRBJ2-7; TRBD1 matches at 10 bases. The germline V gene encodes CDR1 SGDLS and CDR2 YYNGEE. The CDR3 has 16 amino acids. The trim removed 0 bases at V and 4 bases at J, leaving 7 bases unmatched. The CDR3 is CASSVGDGTGAYEQYF. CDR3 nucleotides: TGTGCCAGCAGCGTAGGTGATGGGACAGGGGCTTACGAGCAGTACTTC.

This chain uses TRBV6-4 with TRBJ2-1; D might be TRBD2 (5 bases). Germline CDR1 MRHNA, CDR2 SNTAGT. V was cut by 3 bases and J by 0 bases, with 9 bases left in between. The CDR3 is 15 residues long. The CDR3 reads CASSERESSYNEQFF. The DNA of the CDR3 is TGTGCCAGCAGTGAAAGGGAGAGCTCCTACAATGAGCAGTTCTTC.

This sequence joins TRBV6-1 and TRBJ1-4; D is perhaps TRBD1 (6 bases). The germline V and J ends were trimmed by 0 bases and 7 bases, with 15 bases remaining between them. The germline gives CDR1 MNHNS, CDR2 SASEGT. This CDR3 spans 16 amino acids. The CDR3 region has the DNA TGTGCCAGCAGTGAAGCGCTAGGACAGCTGCGTGAAAAACTGTTTTTT. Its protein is CASSEALGQLREKLFF.

The CDR3 DNA sequence: TGTGCCACCAGCAGAGACCCCCCGGGGCCAGTTCTAAATTCACCCCTCCACTTT. Protein: CATSRDPPGPVLNSPLHF. The rearrangement uses TRBV15 and TRBJ1-6; a possible D gene is TRBD1 (5 bases). V was clipped by 0 bases and J by 7 bases, with 19 bases between them. Germline V gene lookup returns CDR1 LNHNV and CDR2 YYDKDF (reference sequence). The CDR3 extends over 18 amino acids.

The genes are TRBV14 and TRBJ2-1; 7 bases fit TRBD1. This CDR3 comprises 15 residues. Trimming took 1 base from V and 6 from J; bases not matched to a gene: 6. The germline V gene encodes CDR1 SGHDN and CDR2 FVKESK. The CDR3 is CASSQAAGGGNEQFF. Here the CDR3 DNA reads TGTGCCAGCAGCCAAGCGGCAGGGGGTGGCAATGAGCAGTTCTTC.

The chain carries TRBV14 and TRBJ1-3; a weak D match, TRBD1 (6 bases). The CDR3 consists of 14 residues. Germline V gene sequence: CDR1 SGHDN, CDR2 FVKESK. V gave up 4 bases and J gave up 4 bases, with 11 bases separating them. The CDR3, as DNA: TGTGCCAGCAGCCTCTGGACAGTAGGAAACACCATATATTTT. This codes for CASSLWTVGNTIYF.

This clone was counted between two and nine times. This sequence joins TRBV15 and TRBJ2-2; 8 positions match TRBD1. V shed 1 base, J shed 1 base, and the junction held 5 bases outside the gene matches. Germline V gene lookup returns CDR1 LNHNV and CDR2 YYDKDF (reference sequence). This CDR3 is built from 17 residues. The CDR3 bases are TGTGCCACCAGCAGAGGTACCGGGACAGGGAACACCGGGGAGCTGTTTTTT. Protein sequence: CATSRGTGTGNTGELFF.

CDR3 bases: TGTGCCAGCAGTTTCGACAGGGCCTCTAATGAAAAACTGTTTTTT. It codes for CASSFDRASNEKLFF. J is TRBJ1-4 and V is TRBV28; TRBD1 matches at 7 bases. Per germline, CDR1 MDHEN and CDR2 SYDVKM. This CDR3 region has 15 residues. The junction had 4 bases not matched to a gene; V was cut back by 3 bases and J by 3 bases.

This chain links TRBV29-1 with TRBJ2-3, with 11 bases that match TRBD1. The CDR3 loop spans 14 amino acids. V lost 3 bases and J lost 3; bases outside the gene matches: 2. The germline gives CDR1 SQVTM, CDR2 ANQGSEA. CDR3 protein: CSVEGQGVTDTQYF. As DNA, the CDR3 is TGCAGCGTTGAGGGACAGGGGGTTACAGATACGCAGTATTTT.

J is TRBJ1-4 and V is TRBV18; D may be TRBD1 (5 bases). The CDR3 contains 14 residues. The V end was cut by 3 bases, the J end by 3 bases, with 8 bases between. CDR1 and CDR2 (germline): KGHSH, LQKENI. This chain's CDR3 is CASSPMTANEKLFF. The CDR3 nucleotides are TGTGCCAGCTCACCCATGACAGCTAATGAAAAACTGTTTTTT.

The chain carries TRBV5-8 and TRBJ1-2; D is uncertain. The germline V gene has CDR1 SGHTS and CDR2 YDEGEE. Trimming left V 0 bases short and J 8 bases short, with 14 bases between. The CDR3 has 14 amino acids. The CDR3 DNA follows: TGTGCCAGCAGCTTGGAAGTGGTATTGGGAGGCTACACCTTC. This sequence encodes CASSLEVVLGGYTF.

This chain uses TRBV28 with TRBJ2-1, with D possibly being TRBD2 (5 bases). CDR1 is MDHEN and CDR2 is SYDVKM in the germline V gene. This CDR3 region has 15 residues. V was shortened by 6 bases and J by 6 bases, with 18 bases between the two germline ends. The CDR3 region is CASRPLRGAVNEQFF. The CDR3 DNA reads TGTGCCAGCAGACCCCTTCGGGGAGCGGTCAATGAGCAGTTCTTC.

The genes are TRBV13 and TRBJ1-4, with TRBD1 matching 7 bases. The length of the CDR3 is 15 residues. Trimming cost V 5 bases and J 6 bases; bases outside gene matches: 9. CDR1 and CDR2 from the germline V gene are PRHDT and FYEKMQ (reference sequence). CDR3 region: CASSDRAYSDEKLFF. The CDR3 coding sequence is TGTGCCAGCAGCGACAGGGCGTACTCGGATGAAAAACTGTTTTTT.

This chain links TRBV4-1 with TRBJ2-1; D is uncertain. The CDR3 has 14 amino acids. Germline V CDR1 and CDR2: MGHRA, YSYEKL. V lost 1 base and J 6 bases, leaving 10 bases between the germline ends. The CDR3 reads CASSQVSPRNEQFF. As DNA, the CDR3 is TGCGCCAGCAGCCAAGTCAGCCCCCGCAATGAGCAGTTCTTC.